The 23 T cell receptor beta chains below all came from one sample that was sequenced in a study of T cells expressing NK-cell markers. Reanalyzing the 5' RACE reads, TCRdb keeps one entry per CDR3 protein, without DNA. The sample shows some 450,000 distinct CDR3 sequences, and 7.3% sits with its ten largest clones. Material: blood T cells: a sorted CD56 or NKG2C T cell subset, CD4+ or CD8+ T cells, or bulk PBMC T cells (not recorded which). Receptors were obtained from a woman between 18 and 75 years old in good health.

The chain carries TRBV9 and TRBJ2-7. Germline V gives CDR1 SGDLS, CDR2 YYNGEE. The CDR3 contains 14 residues. This chain's CDR3 is CASSPQADKYEQYF.

The chain has TRBV29-1 and TRBJ1-1; as DNA is missing, the TRBD1 call by TCRdb cannot be tested. Germline-derived CDR1 and CDR2 are SQVTM and ANQGSEA. This CDR3 is 15 amino acids long. The CDR3 sequence is CSVEDKGQLNTEAFF.

The chain employs TRBV7-9 and TRBJ2-2; there is no DNA to check the TCRdb D call of TRBD1. CDR1 is SEHNR, CDR2 FQNEAQ, per germline (reference sequence). This CDR3 region has 14 residues. The CDR3 loop reads CASSLEAPTGELFF.

The V and J genes are TRBV12-3 or TRBV12-4 and TRBJ2-5; the D call from TCRdb, TRBD1, cannot be confirmed without DNA. The CDR3 loop spans 14 amino acids. CDR3 amino acids: CASSLLRQGETQYF.

This sequence joins TRBV14 and TRBJ1-2; TCRdb gives TRBD1 as the D gene, but with no DNA this cannot be confirmed. The CDR3 runs 13 residues. Per germline, CDR1 SGHDN and CDR2 FVKESK. The CDR3 protein is CASSQGRWSGYTF.

V gene TRBV11-2 combines with J gene TRBJ2-1. The CDR3 spans 15 residues. Germline CDR1 SGHAT, CDR2 FQNNGV. CDR3 sequence: CASSQLVGSYNEQFF.

The chain combines TRBV7-2 with TRBJ2-2; no DNA is available, so the TRBD2 call from TCRdb remains unchecked. This CDR3 region has 15 residues. CDR1 is SGHTA, CDR2 FQGNSA, per germline. The CDR3 sequence: CASSRSGRAAGELFF.

This chain links TRBV4-1 with TRBJ2-6; the TRBD1 assignment by TCRdb is unverifiable without DNA. Germline CDR1 and CDR2: MGHRA and YSYEKL. The CDR3 runs 18 residues. CDR3 region: CASSQDLLGVSGANVLTF.

This rearrangement joins TRBV12-3 or TRBV12-4 to TRBJ2-5. The CDR3 is 16 amino acids. The CDR3 reads CASSSLGGGSQETQYF.

The chain has TRBV15 and TRBJ2-1; TCRdb returns TRBD1, unconfirmable since there is no DNA. In germline, CDR1 is LNHNV, CDR2 YYDKDF (reference sequence). The CDR3 extends over 16 amino acids. Here the CDR3 reads CATSRSRDQGGNEQFF.

The chain joins TRBV9 to TRBJ2-1; TCRdb picks TRBD2, but there is no DNA to check that call. The CDR3 extends over 14 amino acids. Germline CDR1 and CDR2: SGDLS and YYNGEE. The CDR3 loop is CASSVGDSTNEQFF.

V and J are TRBV6-5 and TRBJ2-4. The CDR3 spans 11 residues. The germline V gene has CDR1 MNHEY and CDR2 SVGAGI. CDR3 region: CASRAQDIQYF.

The chain employs TRBV4-3 and TRBJ1-5. Germline CDR1 reads LGHNA; CDR2 reads YSLEER. The CDR3 runs 17 residues. CDR3 region: CASSQESTHGSNQPQHF.

This CDR3 reads CSAREAGRSEKLFF. The chain is built from TRBV20-1 and TRBJ1-4. The CDR3 contains 14 residues. CDR1 is DFQATT and CDR2 is SNEGSKA in the germline V gene (reference sequence).

The chain recombines TRBV7-2 with TRBJ2-3; without DNA, the TCRdb call of TRBD1 cannot be checked. CDR1 is SGHTA and CDR2 is FQGNSA in the germline V gene. This CDR3 is 15 amino acids long. The CDR3 sequence is CASSLSTGREDTQYF.

The V call is TRBV19, the J call TRBJ2-1; as DNA is missing, the TRBD1 call by TCRdb cannot be tested. CDR3 length equals 14 residues. CDR1 LNHDA and CDR2 SQIVND come from the germline V gene (reference sequence). CDR3 region: CASSAGTAYNEQFF.

This chain uses TRBV29-1 with TRBJ2-1; the TCRdb D gene call, TRBD2, has no DNA to confirm it. The CDR3 runs 14 residues. The V gene's germline CDR1 is SQVTM and CDR2 ANQGSEA. CDR3 amino acids: CSGIGTNSYNEQFF.

CDR3 protein: CASSFKAGMEETQYF. The chain carries TRBV5-6 and TRBJ2-5; TCRdb calls TRBD2, which cannot be checked without DNA. Germline V lookup: CDR1 SGHDT, CDR2 YYEEEE. This CDR3 has 15 residues.

The rearrangement uses TRBV25-1 and TRBJ1-2; no DNA is available, so the TRBD1 call from TCRdb remains unchecked. Germline CDR1 MGHDK, CDR2 SYGVNS. This CDR3 is 13 amino acids long. CDR3 protein: CASSEQGTIGYTF.

This chain links TRBV5-6 with TRBJ2-7; the TRBD2 assignment by TCRdb is unverifiable without DNA. In germline, CDR1 is SGHDT, CDR2 YYEEEE. The CDR3 totals 13 residues. The CDR3 reads CASSQTNTYEQYF.

This chain links TRBV29-1 with TRBJ2-7; the TCRdb call, TRBD2, lacks DNA for checking. The V gene's germline CDR1 is SQVTM and CDR2 ANQGSEA. The CDR3 totals 14 residues. The CDR3 protein is CSVGTSAFLYEQYF.

The chain has TRBV7-9 and TRBJ2-6. CDR3 length: 13 amino acids. The germline V gene has CDR1 SEHNR and CDR2 FQNEAQ (reference sequence). The CDR3: CASSYPGANVLTF.

The V and J genes are TRBV10-2 and TRBJ2-7; TCRdb picks TRBD1, but there is no DNA to check that call. Germline V gene sequence: CDR1 WSHSY, CDR2 SAAADI. The CDR3 loop spans 14 amino acids. CDR3 sequence reads: CASTDRATPYEQYF.